This TCR beta chain was recovered during a study of early stage breast cancer tumors. CDR3 length: 15 residues. Trimming removed 4 bases from V and 7 bases from J; junction bases left unmatched: 6. Germline V gene data show CDR1 as SGHTA and CDR2 as FQGTGA. Blood replicates held 0.5 ug DNA, tumor or normal breast approximately 1.5 ug, two each. Profiling relied on immunoSEQ multiplex PCR, and the TCRdb table lists in-frame clones only, not all of them. The table has some 11,000 clones, more than 70% seen once. The source material was breast tumor tissue. This TCR was sampled from a person aged 65-85 years with breast cancer. This chain links TRBV7-3 with TRBJ2-5; 13 bases map to TRBD2. The CDR3 loop is CASSSGLAGDGTQYF. The CDR3 DNA sequence: TGTGCCAGCAGCTCCGGACTAGCGGGGGACGGGACCCAGTACTTC.